The T cell receptor (beta chain) under discussion was sequenced for a study of shared clonotypes between healthy human individuals. Naivety among CD8 cells was defined by CD45RO negativity and positive CCR7 selection, thereby excluding terminally differentiated effector memory CD45RA+ cells. TCRdb keeps only in-frame clones here, not all; method: immunoSEQ multiplex PCR. This table holds some 2.1 million clones, around 93% found once. On this clone: Its antigen is as yet unknown.

Losses at the gene ends were 4 bases for V and 0 bases for J; bases not matched to a gene: 3. The CDR3 covers 15 residues. Germline V gene sequence: CDR1 SEHNR, CDR2 FQNEAQ (reference sequence). Whole-study findings and limits: The study found approximately 5% of naive CD4 clonotypes shared across a handful of donors.

The source of this sequence is a man aged 18-30 years in good health. Some clones in this sample may be carry-over from other donors' samples. The gene calls are TRBV7-9 and TRBJ1-3; 7 bases fit TRBD1. The sequenced sample consisted of naive CD8+ T cells from PBMCs. The CDR3 loop reads CASSSDRDSGNTIYF. The CDR3 DNA follows: TGTGCCAGCAGCTCCGACAGGGACTCTGGAAACACCATATATTTT.